The 5 T cell receptor beta chains below come from one sample, sequenced in a study of blood T cell repertoires in COVID-19. Profiling relied on immunoSEQ multiplex PCR, and the TCRdb table lists in-frame clones only, not all of them. This sample yields approximately 230,000 clones, of which approximately 84% are seen a single time; approximately 1.7% belongs to the top ten. The material sequenced was PBMCs or T cells enriched from blood (not recorded which). Source of these receptors: a man aged 40-49 years who had recovered from COVID-19.

The chain carries TRBV6-5 and TRBJ2-1, with 12 bases matching TRBD2. In germline, CDR1 is MNHEY, CDR2 SVGAGI. The J segment lost 9 bases and the V segment lost 4 bases, leaving 10 bases of the junction unmatched. CDR3 length equals 16 residues. In nucleotides, the CDR3 is TGTGCCAGCAGTTCCGAGGGACTAGCGGGTTTAGCTGAGCAGTTCTTC. This encodes CASSSEGLAGLAEQFF.

V and J are TRBV27 and TRBJ2-7, with TRBD1 matching over 7 bases. The CDR3 sequence is 15 residues long. Trimming removed 5 bases from V and 7 bases from J; junction bases left unmatched: 14. The germline CDR1 and CDR2 sequences are MNHEY and SMNVEV (reference sequence). The CDR3 DNA is TGTGCCAGCAGTGCTGCTGGGACAGTTCGAGGTGAGCAGTACTTC. It encodes CASSAAGTVRGEQYF.

This clone was counted a single time. This CDR3 is CASSFTGGNEQYF. As DNA, the CDR3 is TGTGCCAGCAGCTTTACAGGGGGCAACGAGCAGTACTTC. The chain employs TRBV5-5 and TRBJ2-7; 9 bases are shared with TRBD1. The CDR3 runs 13 residues. Germline values: CDR1 SGHKS, CDR2 YYEKEE (reference sequence). After removal of 2 bases from V and 5 bases from J, the junction contained 2 bases not matched to a gene.

The gene calls are TRBV7-9 and TRBJ1-2; the match to TRBD1 covers 7 bases. V lost 5 bases, J lost 4 bases, and 7 bases stayed unmatched. Germline V gene lookup returns CDR1 SEHNR and CDR2 FQNEAQ (reference sequence). This CDR3 is 14 amino acids long. Here the CDR3 reads CASSQRQGSYGYTF. The CDR3 DNA follows: TGTGCCAGCAGCCAAAGACAGGGCAGCTATGGCTACACCTTC.

J is TRBJ1-4 and V is TRBV10-3, with D possibly TRBD1 on 6 matching bases. Germline CDR1 reads ENHRY; CDR2 reads SYGVKD. Trimming took off 8 bases at V and 2 bases at J, with 15 bases between the two ends. The CDR3 consists of 15 residues. This CDR3 is CAIGGAGATNEKLFF. As DNA, the CDR3 is TGTGCCATCGGTGGGGCAGGGGCGACTAATGAAAAACTGTTTTTT.